These T cell receptor beta chains were read from a single sample in a study of control samples from healthy donors and cancer patients. Libraries were prepared by immunoSEQ multiplex PCR; TCRdb keeps only in-frame clonotypes and omits some of them. The sample lists 100,000 to 120,000 clones; roughly 88% were seen once. The specimen sequenced was PBMCs. The receptors originated from a woman aged 60-75 years with lung cancer. CDR3s include the opening cysteine and the closing phenylalanine or tryptophan. Fields, in order: J gene, V gene, CDR3 protein.

J gene: TRBJ1-1; V gene: TRBV27; CDR3 protein: CASSPWDRENTEAFF
J gene: TRBJ2-5; V gene: TRBV5-1; CDR3 protein: CASSLDPGETQYF
J gene: TRBJ1-3; V gene: TRBV3-1/TRBV3-2; CDR3 protein: CASSDPGQGVGNTIYF
J gene: TRBJ2-3; V gene: TRBV11-2; CDR3 protein: CATQRDSTDTQYF
J gene: TRBJ2-3; V gene: TRBV29-1; CDR3 protein: CSVGLLAGGGDTQYF
J gene: TRBJ2-3; V gene: TRBV9; CDR3 protein: CASSVGLAGSTQYF
J gene: TRBJ1-1; V gene: TRBV7-8; CDR3 protein: CASSLGIFTEAFF
J gene: TRBJ2-1; V gene: TRBV5-6; CDR3 protein: CASSGCRACEQFF
J gene: TRBJ2-1; V gene: TRBV7-3; CDR3 protein: CASSKKAGGEQFF
J gene: TRBJ1-2; V gene: TRBV7-2; CDR3 protein: CASSLGQGPYGYTF
J gene: TRBJ2-7; V gene: TRBV27; CDR3 protein: CASSFRYSNYAYEQYF
J gene: TRBJ1-6; V gene: TRBV3-1/TRBV3-2; CDR3 protein: CASSQETGPNSPLHF
J gene: TRBJ1-1; V gene: TRBV18; CDR3 protein: CASSPGPGEAFF
J gene: TRBJ2-1; V gene: TRBV6-5; CDR3 protein: CASSYGGPREQFF
J gene: TRBJ1-1; V gene: TRBV19; CDR3 protein: CASSPTGLKNTEAFF
J gene: TRBJ1-1; V gene: TRBV5-4; CDR3 protein: CASSLDRWNTEAFF
J gene: TRBJ1-1; V gene: TRBV7-2; CDR3 protein: CASSLDGQGAGRAFF
J gene: TRBJ2-7; V gene: TRBV7-9; CDR3 protein: CASSTREPPGEQYF
J gene: TRBJ2-7; V gene: TRBV24-1; CDR3 protein: CATSDWGTGAYEQYF
J gene: TRBJ1-1; V gene: TRBV18; CDR3 protein: CASSTRQDWNTEAFF
J gene: TRBJ2-1; V gene: TRBV5-1; CDR3 protein: CASSLRTAGEQFF
J gene: TRBJ2-2; V gene: TRBV12-5; CDR3 protein: CASGGRSANTGELFF
J gene: TRBJ2-5; V gene: TRBV30; CDR3 protein: CAWSKRPSQETQYF
J gene: TRBJ1-2; V gene: TRBV27; CDR3 protein: CASSSGGDYGYTF
J gene: TRBJ1-3; V gene: TRBV21-1; CDR3 protein: CASSKKEKSGNTIYF
J gene: TRBJ2-3; V gene: TRBV6-1; CDR3 protein: CASSEALGPDTQYF
J gene: TRBJ1-2; V gene: TRBV24-1; CDR3 protein: CATSDSGTAVDGYTF
J gene: TRBJ1-1; V gene: TRBV7-8; CDR3 protein: CASTPEWRAGTEAFF
J gene: TRBJ2-3; V gene: TRBV7-2; CDR3 protein: CASRVGTGGSTDTQYF
J gene: TRBJ1-5; V gene: TRBV7-2; CDR3 protein: CASSLGPSGRGVF
J gene: TRBJ2-1; V gene: TRBV28; CDR3 protein: CASSWGLPRQFF
J gene: TRBJ2-1; V gene: TRBV19; CDR3 protein: CASSPGTSGSGTLF
J gene: TRBJ2-1; V gene: TRBV24-1; CDR3 protein: CATSASSGGVYNEQFF
J gene: TRBJ1-1; V gene: TRBV5-1; CDR3 protein: CASSRSGQNTEAFF
J gene: TRBJ1-3; V gene: TRBV19; CDR3 protein: CASTGTSGNSGNTIYF
J gene: TRBJ1-5; V gene: TRBV15; CDR3 protein: CATSRDRTGAVNQPQHF
J gene: TRBJ1-1; V gene: TRBV6-6; CDR3 protein: CASSLTGNTEAFF
J gene: TRBJ2-7; V gene: TRBV7-9; CDR3 protein: CASSSRQVSSYEQYF
J gene: TRBJ2-1; V gene: TRBV7-7; CDR3 protein: CASSQREGRYNEQFF
J gene: TRBJ1-3; V gene: TRBV9; CDR3 protein: CASSVATGGDSGNTIYF
J gene: TRBJ1-5; V gene: TRBV5-1; CDR3 protein: CASSEGLGQPQHF
J gene: TRBJ2-2; V gene: TRBV5-1; CDR3 protein: CASSLVFSTGGNTGELFF
J gene: TRBJ1-2; V gene: TRBV7-2; CDR3 protein: CASSSSTGGFLANYGYTF
J gene: TRBJ2-7; V gene: TRBV19; CDR3 protein: CASSIVAGESYEQYF
J gene: TRBJ1-5; V gene: TRBV19; CDR3 protein: CASSPGLNQPQHF
J gene: TRBJ2-1; V gene: TRBV7-2; CDR3 protein: CASSWSEASGSYNEQFF
J gene: TRBJ1-2; V gene: TRBV27; CDR3 protein: CASGITGTAGYTF